The present entry profiles one T cell receptor (beta chain) with its context. Original processing notes: Estimated nucleated cell counts came from reference gene primer amplification. Profiled with immunoSEQ multiplex PCR; TCRdb holds only in-frame clones, not every one. V and J calls and clone size come straight from that table; D and trimming were deduced from the DNA. The data contain 250,000 to 300,000 clones, around 86% of them singletons. Trimming removed 0 bases from V and 3 bases from J, with 16 bases in between. Per the germline V gene, CDR1 is SGHRS and CDR2 is YFSETQ. This CDR3 spans 17 amino acids. The data were taken from a study of blood T cell repertoires in COVID-19.

The J gene is TRBJ2-1, the V gene TRBV5-1, with TRBD1 as a possible D gene (6 bases). Sequences were obtained from PBMCs or T cells enriched from blood (not recorded which). The clonotype was recovered from a woman in her 40s who had recovered from COVID-19. The CDR3 here is CASSLAGVGANYNEQFF. DNA for the CDR3: TGCGCCAGCAGCTTGGCCGGCGTGGGGGCCAACTACAATGAGCAGTTCTTC.